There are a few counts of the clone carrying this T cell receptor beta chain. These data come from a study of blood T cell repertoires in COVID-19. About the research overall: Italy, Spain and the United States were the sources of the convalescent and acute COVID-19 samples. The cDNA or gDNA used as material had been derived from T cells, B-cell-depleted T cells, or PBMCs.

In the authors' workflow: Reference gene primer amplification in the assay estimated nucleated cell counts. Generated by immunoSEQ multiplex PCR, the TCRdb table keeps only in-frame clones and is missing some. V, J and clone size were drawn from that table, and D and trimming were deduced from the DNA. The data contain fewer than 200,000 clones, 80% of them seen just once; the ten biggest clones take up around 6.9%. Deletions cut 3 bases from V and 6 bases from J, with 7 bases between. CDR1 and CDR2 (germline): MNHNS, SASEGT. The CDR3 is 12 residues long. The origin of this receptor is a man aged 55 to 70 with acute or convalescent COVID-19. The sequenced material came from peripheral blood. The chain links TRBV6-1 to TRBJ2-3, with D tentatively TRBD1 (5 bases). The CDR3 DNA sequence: TGTGCCAGCAGTGACAGGGTGGATACGCAGTATTTT. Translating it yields CASSDRVDTQYF.